These 21 T cell receptor beta chains share one sample of origin, sequenced in a study of human T cells and chemical hapten exposure (TCRdb year 2021). Total RNA was extracted from unfractionated whole blood collected in Tempus Blood RNA tubes. During library preparation, unique molecular identifiers were attached to individual cDNA molecules so that TCRs could be counted quantitatively and reproducibly. Clones were called with MiXCR by TCRdb after fastp trimmed the public reads at Q25, and only in-frame beta chains were retained. CDR3 protein duplicates are merged, each entry listing the most common genes and DNA. This sample comprises 95,000 to 150,000 distinct CDR3 sequences, more than 8.5% of them detected only once. Of the sample, approximately 1.5% falls within the top ten clones. Sequencing was done on a sample of whole blood. The receptors stem from a human donor in good health. Some clones in this sample may be carry-over from other donors' samples. Donor details come from another sample of the same person, matched by shared clones.

This clonotype was detected a few times. The gene calls are TRBV4-1 and TRBJ1-1; D not certain. Germline V gene sequence: CDR1 MGHRA, CDR2 YSYEKL. Trimming cost V 1 base and J 1 base, with 13 bases left between them. CDR3 size: 16 residues. The DNA for the CDR3 is TGCGCCAGCAGCCAAGGTATATGGCGCGGGAACACTGAAGCTTTCTTT. Amino acids: CASSQGIWRGNTEAFF.

CDR3 sequence: CASGFLVRGQSEKLFF. In DNA form, the CDR3 reads TGTGCTAGTGGTTTCTTGGTCAGGGGACAGTCGGAAAAACTGTTTTTT. The rearrangement uses TRBV12-5 and TRBJ1-4, with TRBD1 matching over 7 bases. Germline V lookup: CDR1 LGHNT, CDR2 FRNRAP. Losses at the gene ends were 3 bases for V and 8 bases for J; bases not matched to a gene: 12. The CDR3 is made up of 16 amino acids.

The chain combines TRBV7-9 with TRBJ1-2, with D hard to call. Between the trimmed V and J ends, which lost 7 bases and 0 bases, there was a span of 15 bases. CDR3 length: 15 amino acids. The germline CDR1 and CDR2 sequences are SEHNR and FQNEAQ (reference sequence). The DNA for the CDR3 is TGTGCCAGCACCACCTCCGAAGTGGCTAACTATGGCTACACCTTC. It codes for CASTTSEVANYGYTF.

This clonotype has a handful of counts. V and J are TRBV11-2 and TRBJ2-7; D might be TRBD1 (6 bases). Germline loops: CDR1 SGHAT, CDR2 FQNNGV. Trimming took off 6 bases at V and 6 bases at J, with 12 bases between the two ends. The CDR3 is 12 amino acids. CDR3 in amino acids: CASSSTGFEQYF. Written as DNA, the CDR3 is TGTGCCAGCAGTTCTACAGGGTTCGAGCAGTACTTC.

This clonotype was recorded at least ten times. V is TRBV5-4 and J is TRBJ1-5; a possible D gene is TRBD1 (5 bases). The CDR3 has 13 amino acids. Deletions cut 9 bases from V and 0 bases from J, with 10 bases between. Germline assignment: CDR1 SGHNT and CDR2 YYREEE (reference sequence). CDR3: CAIQVHSNQPQHF. DNA of the CDR3: TGTGCCATACAGGTTCATAGCAATCAGCCCCAGCATTTT.

The chain is built from TRBV5-1 and TRBJ2-5; D tentatively reads TRBD1 or TRBD2 (5 bases each). CDR1 is SGHRS and CDR2 is YFSETQ in the germline V gene. The CDR3 totals 13 residues. Trimming shortened V by 2 bases and J by 5 bases, and 10 bases separated the two germline ends. In DNA form, the CDR3 reads TGCGCCAGCAGCTTTCCAGAGGGGGAGACCCAGTACTTC. Residues: CASSFPEGETQYF.

The chain carries TRBV6-1 and TRBJ2-6; no definite D call. Trimming stripped 2 bases from V and 4 bases from J, with 9 bases between. The germline gives CDR1 MNHNS, CDR2 SASEGT. The CDR3 runs to 15 residues. CDR3 DNA: TGTGCCAGCAGTGAACGGGTAACCGGGGCCAACGTCCTGACTTTC. Translating it yields CASSERVTGANVLTF.

This clonotype was counted at least ten times. This chain uses TRBV6-5 with TRBJ1-6, with TRBD1 as a possible D gene (5 bases). The CDR3 is 13 amino acids. Trimming stripped 8 bases from V and 6 bases from J, with 11 bases between. CDR1 MNHEY and CDR2 SVGAGI come from the germline V gene. DNA for the CDR3: TGTGCCAGCCGGGACGGAATTAATTCACCCCTCCACTTT. As protein: CASRDGINSPLHF.

This clonotype was recorded a few times. The rearrangement joins TRBV3-1 to TRBJ2-1; D is possibly TRBD2 (5 bases). Trimming shortened V by 3 bases and J by 5 bases, and 14 bases separated the two germline ends. The length of the CDR3 is 15 residues. Germline lookup yields CDR1 LGHDT and CDR2 YNNKEL (reference sequence). Here the CDR3 reads CASSQTGVLHNEQFF. Written as DNA, the CDR3 is TGTGCCAGCAGCCAGACCGGGGTGCTCCACAATGAGCAGTTCTTC.

This clonotype was counted at least ten times. V and J are TRBV20-1 and TRBJ2-5; 7 bases agree with TRBD1. After removal of 3 bases from V and 5 bases from J, the junction contained 6 bases not matched to a gene. Germline V gene sequence: CDR1 DFQATT, CDR2 SNEGSKA (reference sequence). This CDR3 spans 13 amino acids. This CDR3 is CSARKTGSETQYF. The CDR3 DNA is TGCAGTGCTAGGAAGACAGGGTCGGAGACCCAGTACTTC.

A note on this clonotype: A much larger clone sits a single nucleotide away, making a read error possible. The chain uses TRBV4-3 and TRBJ1-1; D is uncertain. Germline CDR1 is LGHNA and CDR2 is YSLEER. V dropped 6 bases and J dropped 7 bases, with 15 bases sitting between them. CDR3 size: 13 residues. As DNA, the CDR3 is TGCGCCAGCAGGCAAACACAAGCCCGTGAAGCTTTCTTT. This encodes CASRQTQAREAFF.

The J gene is TRBJ2-7, the V gene TRBV6-1, with 7 bases aligning to TRBD1. Trimming cost V 6 bases and J 1 base; bases outside gene matches: 3. The CDR3 is 13 residues long. The germline V gene has CDR1 MNHNS and CDR2 SASEGT. The CDR3 is CASSETGSYEQYF. CDR3 bases: TGTGCCAGCAGCGAGACAGGGTCCTACGAGCAGTACTTC.

The chain is built from TRBV21-1 and TRBJ2-7; TRBD2 was called by the table and not checked on the DNA. TRBV21-1 is tagged as a pseudogene. This CDR3 is 14 amino acids long. The CDR3: CASTNRRGVYEQYF. The CDR3 DNA follows: TGTGCCAGCACCAATAGGCGGGGAGTCTACGAGCAGTACTTC.

The genes are TRBV6-2 or TRBV6-3 and TRBJ2-3, with D perhaps being TRBD1 or TRBD2 (5 bases each). The CDR3 runs to 15 residues. The germline gives CDR1 MNHEY, CDR2 SVGEGT. Trimming removed 7 bases from V and 5 bases from J, with 19 bases in between. DNA of the CDR3: TGTGCCAGCAAACCGGGACGGAGGATCGAAGATACGCAGTATTTT. This encodes CASKPGRRIEDTQYF.

The V gene is TRBV6-1, the J gene TRBJ2-1; D not resolved. This CDR3 has 15 residues. CDR1 and CDR2 (germline): MNHNS, SASEGT. V was trimmed by 6 bases and J by 0 bases, leaving 12 bases between them. The CDR3 DNA reads TGTGCCAGCAGACAGCTGTTAAGCTCCTACAATGAGCAGTTCTTC. Translating it yields CASRQLLSSYNEQFF.

The sample holds a few counts of this clonotype. The rearrangement uses TRBV30 and TRBJ2-2; D gene ambiguous. The germline V gene encodes CDR1 GTSNPN and CDR2 SVGIG (reference sequence). V was shortened by 2 bases and J by 1 base, with 11 bases between the two germline ends. The CDR3 length is 15 residues. CDR3 sequence: CAWSRIGVNTGELFF. The CDR3 DNA reads as TGTGCCTGGAGTCGAATTGGCGTGAACACCGGGGAGCTGTTTTTT.

Only a few counts were recorded for this clonotype. The rearrangement links TRBV6-6 to TRBJ2-7, with TRBD2 matching over 16 bases. The CDR3 runs 17 residues. V shed 6 bases and J 1 base; nucleotides not matched to a gene: 6. Germline CDR1 MNHNY, CDR2 SVGAGI (reference sequence). CDR3 in DNA: TGTGCCAGCAGGGGGACTAGCGGGGGGGCCGGATCCTACGAGCAGTACTTC. As protein: CASRGTSGGAGSYEQYF.

This clonotype was observed many times. The chain joins TRBV5-4 to TRBJ2-5; D gene unclear. The CDR3 spans 11 residues. Trimming removed 4 bases from V and 2 bases from J, with 3 bases in between. Germline loops: CDR1 SGHNT, CDR2 YYREEE (reference sequence). Written as DNA, the CDR3 is TGTGCCAGCAGCGCGCAAGAGACCCAGTACTTC. It is translated as CASSAQETQYF.

This clonotype occurred a few times. The rearrangement joins TRBV11-2 to TRBJ2-7; D is uncertain. Germline CDR1 reads SGHAT; CDR2 reads FQNNGV. The CDR3 runs 14 residues. V lost 3 bases and J 7 bases, leaving 16 bases between the germline ends. The CDR3 is CASSFSLAPVEQYF. The CDR3 nucleotides are TGTGCCAGCAGCTTTAGTCTCGCCCCTGTTGAGCAGTACTTC.

This clonotype was recorded a few times. The CDR3 loop reads CASSNLDRGAGYIQYF. In DNA, the CDR3 is TGTGCCAGCAGCAACCTGGACAGGGGCGCGGGTTACATTCAGTACTTC. This chain links TRBV11-2 with TRBJ2-4; 9 bases line up with TRBD1. This CDR3 comprises 16 residues. Germline lookup yields CDR1 SGHAT and CDR2 FQNNGV. The junction had 13 bases not matched to a gene; V was cut back by 5 bases and J by 8 bases.

This clonotype has ten or more counts. The chain recombines TRBV6-2 or TRBV6-3 with TRBJ2-1; possible D gene TRBD2, 7 bases. V shed 2 bases and J shed 6 bases, with 11 bases lying between them. CDR3 length equals 14 residues. CDR1 is MNHEY and CDR2 is SVGEGT in the germline V gene. CDR3 loop: CASSYRGAVNEQFF. The CDR3 DNA is TGTGCCAGCAGTTACCGGGGGGCGGTCAATGAGCAGTTCTTC.